This TCR beta chain was identified during a study of T-cell memory formation after mild COVID-19. At the level of the study: Largely, the TCR clusters proved donor specific.

General study findings and limits: Second-wave clones reaching peak frequency on day 37 lacked confirmed SARS-CoV-2 specificity. The pre-infection memory compartment contained some responding clones, suggesting cross-reactive memory joined.

The CDR3 contains 15 residues. CDR1 is SGHRS and CDR2 is YFSETQ in the germline V gene. Trimming took 3 bases from V and 9 from J; bases not matched to a gene: 8. This clonotype was found a few times. No antigen is known for it. A 5'RACE reaction primed in the constant segment made cDNA libraries of TCR alpha and TCR beta, and these carried sample barcodes and UMIs. TCRdb independently ran MiXCR on the 5' RACE reads; one entry per CDR3 protein. The data contain about 560,000 distinct CDR3 sequences, about 20% of them singletons. Material for sequencing was PBMCs or a T cell subset sorted from them (not recorded which). V is TRBV5-1 and J is TRBJ2-1; 11 bases are a match to TRBD2. The source is an adult woman who had mild COVID-19 (a few samples of this study predate the infection). Cell type and time point are not known. This CDR3 reads CASSSSLAGEGEQFF. The CDR3 region has the DNA TGCGCCAGCAGCTCCTCACTAGCGGGAGAGGGTGAGCAGTTCTTC.